Here is one T cell receptor (beta chain) with its context. This clonotype showed up many times. Its antigen is still unknown. An end of the junction does not agree with germline; a read error may underlie this. The run used an Illumina HiSeq 1500. Clones were called with MiXCR by TCRdb after fastp trimmed the public reads at Q25, and only in-frame beta chains were retained. For every CDR3 protein sequence, its rows merge into one entry that carries the most common genes and DNA. This sample lists about 740,000 distinct CDR3 sequences; roughly 36% were detected once. The ten most abundant clones make up more than 2.5% of the sample. These data belong to a study of T cell repertoires in cytomegalovirus infection (dated by TCRdb to between 2017 and 2020). Context from the whole study: The HLA type of each donor mattered for the analysis, because public TCR beta signatures pointed to carriage of CMV infection along with the matching HLA type. Here is what the overall study found, with its caveats: The ex vivo response was dominated by HLA-C-restricted CMV-specific TCR beta clonotypes, and the single most frequent clonotype in two of eight donors was supplied by these HLA-C-restricted clonotypes. Carriers of CMV infection plus the relevant HLA type were discriminated by the cumulative frequency of public TCR beta family members in the study cohort and in an independent roughly 350-donor cohort.

The CDR3, cysteine through phenylalanine, is 15 amino acids long. The entry retains the CDR3 DNA only, 45 bases that are in frame from base 1. CDR1 SGHVS and CDR2 FNYEAQ were looked up in the germline V gene. The sequence joins TRBV7-6 to TRBJ2-2, and 9 junctional nucleotides match TRBD2. The sample taken for sequencing was PBMCs. The sequence derives from a human donor in good health (CMV status not recorded). Some clones in this sample may be carry-over from other donors' samples. The CDR3 region reads CASSLQTSGPGQLFF. The bases are TGTGCCAGCAGCTTACAGACTAGCGGCCCCGGGCAGCTGTTTTTT.